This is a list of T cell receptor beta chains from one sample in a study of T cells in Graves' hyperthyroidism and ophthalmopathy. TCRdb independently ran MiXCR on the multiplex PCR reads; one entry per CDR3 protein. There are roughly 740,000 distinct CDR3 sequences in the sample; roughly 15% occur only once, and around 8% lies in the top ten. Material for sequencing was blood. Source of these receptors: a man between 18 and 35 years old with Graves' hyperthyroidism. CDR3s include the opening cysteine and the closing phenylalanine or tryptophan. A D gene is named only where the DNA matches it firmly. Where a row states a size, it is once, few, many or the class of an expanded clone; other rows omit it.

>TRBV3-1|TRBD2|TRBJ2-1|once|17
CASSPGAGRPSYNEQFF
TGTGCCAGCAGCCCTGGGGCCGGGAGGCCCAGCTACAATGAGCAGTTCTTC
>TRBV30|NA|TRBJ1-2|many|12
CAWSGETDGYTF
TGTGCCTGGAGTGGGGAGACTGATGGCTACACCTTC
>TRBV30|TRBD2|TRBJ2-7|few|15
CAWSVGTSATYEQYF
TGTGCCTGGAGTGTAGGGACTAGCGCAACCTACGAGCAGTACTTC
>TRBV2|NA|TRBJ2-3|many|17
CASKATRGYDRTDTQYF
TGTGCCAGCAAGGCTACCCGCGGGTACGACCGCACAGATACGCAGTATTTT
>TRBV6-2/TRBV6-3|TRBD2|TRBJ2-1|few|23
CASSYSQRGGGKTSGRPYNEQFF
TGTGCCAGCAGTTACTCTCAACGGGGGGGGGGGAAGACTAGCGGGAGGCCCTACAATGAGCAGTTCTTC
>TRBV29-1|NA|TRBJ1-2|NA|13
CSVDPGVSYGYTF
TGCAGCGTTGATCCGGGGGTGAGCTATGGCTACACCTTC
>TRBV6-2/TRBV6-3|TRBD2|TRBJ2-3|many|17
CASSWTSGRLNTDTQYF
TGTGCCAGCAGTTGGACTAGCGGGAGATTGAACACAGATACGCAGTATTTT
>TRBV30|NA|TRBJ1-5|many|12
CAWSVPGQPQHF
TGTGCCTGGAGTGTCCCTGGCCAGCCCCAGCATTTT
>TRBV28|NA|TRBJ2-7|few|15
CASSLRTDLKYEQYF
TGTGCCAGCAGTCTCCGGACGGACCTTAAGTACGAGCAGTACTTC
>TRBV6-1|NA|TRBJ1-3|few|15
CASSGGTATGNTIYF
TGTGCCAGCAGTGGAGGGACGGCTACTGGAAACACCATATATTTT
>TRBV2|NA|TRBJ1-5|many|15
CASSVTAYSNQPQHF
TGTGCCAGCAGTGTAACAGCATATAGCAATCAGCCCCAGCATTTT
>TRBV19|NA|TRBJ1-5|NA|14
CASTLEGRGQLQRF
TGTGCCAGCACTTTAGAGGGAAGAGGTCAGCTCCAGCGTTTT
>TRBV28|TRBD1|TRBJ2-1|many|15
CASKTGTGGNNEQFF
TGTGCCAGTAAGACCGGGACAGGGGGTAATAATGAGCAGTTCTTC
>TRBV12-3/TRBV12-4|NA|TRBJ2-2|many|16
CASTQAWQVNTGELFF
TGTGCCAGCACCCAAGCGTGGCAAGTGAACACCGGGGAGCTGTTTTTT
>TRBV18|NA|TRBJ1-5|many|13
CASSPAIDQPQHF
TGTGCCAGCTCACCCGCGATAGATCAGCCCCAGCATTTT
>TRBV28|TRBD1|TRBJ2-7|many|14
CASSLLDRAPEQYF
TGTGCCAGCAGTTTATTGGACAGGGCTCCCGAGCAGTACTTC
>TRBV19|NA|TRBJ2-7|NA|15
CASSIGLANTYEQYF
TGTGCCAGTAGTATAGGGCTAGCGAATACCTACGAGCAGTACTTC
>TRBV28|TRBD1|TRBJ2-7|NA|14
CASSYPGQGGEQYF
TGTGCCAGCAGTTACCCGGGACAGGGGGGCGAGCAGTACTTC
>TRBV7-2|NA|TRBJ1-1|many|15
CASSLEALQNTEAFF
TGTGCCAGCAGCTTAGAGGCCCTCCAGAACACTGAAGCTTTCTTT
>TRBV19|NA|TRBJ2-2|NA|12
CASSIRAGELFF
TGTGCCAGTAGTATCAGGGCCGGGGAGCTGTTTTTT
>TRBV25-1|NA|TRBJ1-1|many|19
CASSGGTRAGDKGNTEAFF
TGTGCCAGCAGTGGGGGAACCCGGGCCGGAGATAAAGGGAACACTGAAGCTTTCTTT
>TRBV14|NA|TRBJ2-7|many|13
CASSQLTRLEQYF
TGTGCCAGCAGCCAACTGACCCGTCTCGAGCAGTACTTC
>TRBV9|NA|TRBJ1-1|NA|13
CASSVAMATTAFF
TGTGCCAGCAGCGTAGCGATGGCTACCACCGCTTTCTTT
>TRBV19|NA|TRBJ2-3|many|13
CASSIRGKDTQYF
TGTGCCAGTAGTATTCGTGGGAAAGATACGCAGTATTTT
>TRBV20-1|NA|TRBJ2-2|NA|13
CSASVGSTGELFF
TGCAGTGCTAGCGTCGGATCCACCGGGGAGCTGTTTTTT
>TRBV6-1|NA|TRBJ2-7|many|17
CASSYGDGRAPLYEQYF
TGTGCCAGCAGTTACGGGGACGGGCGGGCTCCTCTCTACGAGCAGTACTTC
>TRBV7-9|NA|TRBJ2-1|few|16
CASSPPEVSNYNEQFF
TGTGCCAGCAGCCCTCCGGAGGTTAGTAACTACAATGAGCAGTTCTTC
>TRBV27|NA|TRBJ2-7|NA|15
CASSIFFEGGYEQYF
TGTGCCAGCAGTATCTTTTTTGAGGGGGGGTACGAGCAGTACTTC
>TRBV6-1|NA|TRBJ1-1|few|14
CASGIGQTNTEAFF
TGTGCCAGCGGGATAGGGCAGACGAACACTGAAGCTTTCTTT
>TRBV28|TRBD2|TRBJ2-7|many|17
CASSFWGLAGNSYEQYF
TGTGCCAGCAGTTTTTGGGGACTAGCGGGCAACTCCTACGAGCAGTACTTC
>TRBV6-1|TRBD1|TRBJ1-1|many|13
CASQDRAHTEAFF
TGTGCCAGTCAGGACAGGGCGCACACTGAAGCTTTCTTT
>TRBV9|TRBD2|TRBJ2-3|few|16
CASSRLGTSGTDTQYF
TGTGCCAGCAGCCGCCTAGGGACTAGCGGCACAGATACGCAGTATTTT
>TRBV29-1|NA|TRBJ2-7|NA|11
CSISTTYEQYF
TGCAGCATTTCGACGACCTACGAGCAGTACTTC
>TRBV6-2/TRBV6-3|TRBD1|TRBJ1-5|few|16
CASSSIFQGENQPQHF
TGTGCCAGCAGTTCCATCTTTCAGGGGGAAAACCAGCCCCAGCATTTT
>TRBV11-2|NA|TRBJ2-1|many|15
CASSFGSSSYNEQFF
TGTGCCAGCAGCTTTGGATCGAGCTCCTACAATGAGCAGTTCTTC
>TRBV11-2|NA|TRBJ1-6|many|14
CASSLDPGGSPLHF
TGTGCCAGCAGCTTAGATCCAGGCGGTTCACCCCTCCACTTT
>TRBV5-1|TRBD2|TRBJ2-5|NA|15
CASSLASGSTETQYF
TGCGCCAGCAGCTTGGCTAGCGGGAGCACAGAGACCCAGTACTTC
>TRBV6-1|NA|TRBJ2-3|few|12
CASRTETDTQYF
TGTGCCAGCCGAACAGAAACAGATACGCAGTATTTT
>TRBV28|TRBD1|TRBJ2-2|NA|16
CASRETGQGPTGELFF
TGTGCCAGCAGGGAAACGGGACAGGGGCCCACCGGGGAGCTGTTTTTT